Reported below is one TCR beta chain. 60 Vbeta and 13 Jbeta primers were used in PCR. Original processing methods: It was a later analysis that counted tens of millions of unique TCR beta chains, of which approximately 11 million were shared. Profiled with immunoSEQ multiplex PCR; TCRdb holds only in-frame clones, not every one. The DNA gave D and trimming, while V, J and clone size come from that table. There are about 130,000 clones in the sample; approximately 75% occur only once, and about 3.9% lies in the top ten. These data are taken from a study of cytomegalovirus exposure and HLA in healthy donors. Trimming took 1 base from V and 7 from J; bases not matched to a gene: 6. The germline gives CDR1 LGHNA, CDR2 YNFKEQ. The CDR3 loop spans 16 amino acids.

The specimen sequenced was PBMCs. This rearrangement joins TRBV4-2 to TRBJ2-1; 11 nucleotides match TRBD2. The clonotype originates from a man aged 50-59 years in good health and CMV-seropositive. DNA for the CDR3: TGTGCCAGCAGCCAAGGGACTAGCGGGCGGGGAAATGAGCAGTTCTTC. This translates into CASSQGTSGRGNEQFF.